This T cell receptor beta chain was recovered during a study of blood T cell repertoires in COVID-19. Study in general: The United States, Italy and Spain were the sources of the acute and convalescent COVID-19 samples. Sample material is recorded as cDNA or gDNA derived from T cells, B-cell-depleted T cells, or PBMCs.

Original analysis: Amplification with reference gene primers provided the estimates of nucleated cell counts. Libraries were prepared by immunoSEQ multiplex PCR; TCRdb keeps only in-frame clonotypes and omits some of them. The V and J calls and clone size come from that table; D and trimming were worked out from the DNA. The repertoire includes about 140,000 clones, over 80% of them detected once, and around 0.91% sits in the top ten. The germline gives CDR1 SGHDN, CDR2 FVKESK. Between the trimmed V and J ends, which lost 1 base and 8 bases, there was a span of 17 bases. CDR3 length equals 15 residues.

The TCR sequence derives from a woman aged 45 to 65 with acute or convalescent COVID-19. The sample comprised peripheral blood. The V call is TRBV14, the J call TRBJ1-2; a weak D match, TRBD1 (5 bases). For the CDR3, the DNA is TGTGCCAGCAGCCAAGGGTCTCCAGGGATAGGGGGCTACACCTTC. Its translation: CASSQGSPGIGGYTF.